Listed below are T cell receptor beta chains from one sample, sequenced in a study of control samples from healthy donors and cancer patients. Clones were read by immunoSEQ multiplex PCR, and TCRdb kept only the in-frame ones, dropping some. The table lists 130,000 to 150,000 clones, 90% to 95% of them singletons. Sequencing used blood. The receptors were gathered from a man between 18 and 29 years old in good health. CDR3s include the opening cysteine and the closing phenylalanine or tryptophan. Each record gives: J gene, V gene, D gene, CDR3 protein. The D gene is left open where the match is weak.

TRBJ2-7 TRBV7-6 . CASSPGAGPYEQYF
TRBJ1-6 TRBV21-1 . CASSNDRSSYNSPLHF
TRBJ1-1 TRBV9 TRBD1 CASRGTEMNTEAFF
TRBJ1-6 TRBV6-5 TRBD1 CASKLGQSLHF
TRBJ2-7 TRBV7-9 . CASSPPSSGREQYF
TRBJ2-7 TRBV7-2 . CASSLRTTEQYF
TRBJ2-1 TRBV7-9 . CASSPLTYIAYNEQFF
TRBJ2-5 TRBV7-9 TRBD1 CASSLSTGAQETQYF
TRBJ2-7 TRBV7-3 . CASSLAGGQGTYEQYF
TRBJ1-1 TRBV30 . CAWEDLSSEAFF
TRBJ1-2 TRBV2 TRBD1 CASSYRGRDYGYTF
TRBJ2-2 TRBV5-1 . CASSFRATNTGELFF
TRBJ1-1 TRBV7-8 . CASSLWKNTEAFF
TRBJ1-2 TRBV10-3 . CAISRDSGYTF
TRBJ1-3 TRBV5-1 . CASSNTGNTIYF
TRBJ2-7 TRBV6-5 TRBD1 CASSSPGTGLYEQYF
TRBJ2-7 TRBV4-2 TRBD1 CASSPGQGPSHEQYF
TRBJ1-1 TRBV7-3 . CASSSSRDTEAFF
TRBJ1-4 TRBV11-2 . CASSRVAGREKLFF
TRBJ1-1 TRBV9 . CASSVVFQGTNTEAFF
TRBJ1-1 TRBV19 . CASSIGGGGPSMNTEAFF
TRBJ1-2 TRBV11-1 TRBD1 CASSAQGGGGYTF
TRBJ1-5 TRBV3-1/TRBV3-2 . CASSQDYTGQPQHF
TRBJ1-1 TRBV4-1 TRBD1 CASSQDRTGWYTEAFF
TRBJ2-6 TRBV28 . CASSTNGAYGGANVLTF
TRBJ1-1 TRBV29-1 TRBD1 CSVLAGGIEGGSEAFF
TRBJ1-2 TRBV10-1 . CASSPTGSNYGYTF
TRBJ1-1 TRBV19 . CASTIEPGVDTEAFF
TRBJ2-7 TRBV25-1 . CASSESGSRTYEQYF
TRBJ2-5 TRBV19 . CASSIGASSGVETQYF
TRBJ2-1 TRBV3-1/TRBV3-2 TRBD2 CASSRPLAGRYNEQFF
TRBJ1-1 TRBV30 . CASEGLRAFF
TRBJ2-7 TRBV5-1 . CASSLSGNYYEQYF
TRBJ1-6 TRBV10-3 . CAITSSYNSPLHF
TRBJ2-7 TRBV4-1 . CASSQVHDGRYEQYF
TRBJ1-4 TRBV5-1 . CASSLLGGSDEKLFF
TRBJ2-2 TRBV4-3 TRBD2 CASSQVAGDFTGELFF
TRBJ2-1 TRBV7-3 TRBD2 CASSYGSGDEQFF
TRBJ2-5 TRBV7-9 . CASSLRVGETQYF
TRBJ1-1 TRBV7-2 . CASSFNSNTEAFF
TRBJ2-5 TRBV29-1 . CSVVNSGAQETQYF
TRBJ1-4 TRBV5-5 . CASADRLNEKLFF
TRBJ2-5 TRBV6-5 TRBD1 CASSYSIRGPETQYF
TRBJ1-1 TRBV19 . CASSIGLMNTEAFF
TRBJ2-1 TRBV7-9 . CASSLFSPRVHNEQFF
TRBJ2-5 TRBV12-5 . CASAISSRNQETQYF
TRBJ1-2 TRBV3-1/TRBV3-2 TRBD1 CASSDTGASPNYGYTF